The 20 T cell receptor beta chains listed next were all sequenced from one sample in a study of blood T cell repertoires in COVID-19. TCRdb's copy holds only in-frame clones and misses some; the assay was immunoSEQ multiplex PCR. Altogether 150,000 or so clones are present, about 90% being singletons, with the ten largest covering roughly 1.2%. Material for sequencing was PBMCs or T cells enriched from blood (not recorded which). Receptors were obtained from a human donor with acute COVID-19. The donor label of this sample is uncertain.

This clone has more than one count but fewer than ten. The genes are TRBV11-2 and TRBJ1-5; D is unclear. The CDR3 contains 14 residues. Germline assignment: CDR1 SGHAT and CDR2 FQNNGV. Trimming left V 1 base short and J 8 bases short, with 12 bases between. The CDR3 here is CASSLALDGKPQHF. The CDR3 nucleotides read TGTGCCAGCAGCTTAGCTCTGGACGGGAAGCCCCAGCATTTT.

The CDR3: CASSWRGLPHQGEQFF. The CDR3 bases are TGTGCCAGCAGCTGGCGGGGACTACCCCATCAGGGTGAGCAGTTCTTC. The rearrangement joins TRBV5-6 to TRBJ2-1; the match to TRBD2 covers 7 bases. Germline trimming cut 3 bases from V and 9 bases from J; bases unmatched to any gene: 15. From germline, CDR1 is SGHDT and CDR2 YYEEEE. CDR3 size: 16 residues.

This rearrangement joins TRBV6-5 to TRBJ2-5; 9 bases fit TRBD2. Germline assignment: CDR1 MNHEY and CDR2 SVGAGI. V lost 0 bases, J lost 5 bases, and 7 bases stayed unmatched. This CDR3 has 16 residues. CDR3 residues: CASSYSSAGGWETQYF. Here the CDR3 DNA reads TGTGCCAGCAGTTACTCCTCCGCGGGGGGGTGGGAGACCCAGTACTTC.

The gene calls are TRBV7-9 and TRBJ1-1; 10 bases map to TRBD1. The CDR3 totals 15 residues. Per the germline V gene, CDR1 is SEHNR and CDR2 is FQNEAQ (reference sequence). V was pared by 4 bases and J by 1 base, with 3 bases of the junction left unmatched. The DNA for the CDR3 is TGTGCCAGCAGCTGGGGGACAGGGGCGAACACTGAAGCTTTCTTT. Amino acid sequence: CASSWGTGANTEAFF. Looking up the rest from reference TRBV7-9 and TRBJ1-1 gives the full variable domain: DTGVSQNPRHKITKRGQNVTFRCDPISEHNRLYWYRQTLGQGPEFLTYFQNEAQLEKSRLLSDRFSAERPKGSFSTLEIQRTEQGDSAMYLCASSWGTGANTEAFFGQGTRLTVV.

This chain connects TRBV25-1 to TRBJ1-1; D may be TRBD1 (6 bases). The CDR3 loop spans 17 amino acids. V lost 2 bases and J lost 3, with 19 bases in between. Looked up from germline, CDR1 is MGHDK and CDR2 is SYGVNS. The CDR3 bases are TGTGCCAGCAGTGAACAGCAAGGCCGATCAGGGGACACTGAAGCTTTCTTT. It translates to CASSEQQGRSGDTEAFF.

This clone was seen a single time. This chain links TRBV19 with TRBJ2-7; TRBD1 agrees at 8 bases. CDR1 LNHDA and CDR2 SQIVND come from the germline V gene (reference sequence). The CDR3 spans 15 residues. V was clipped by 2 bases and J by 6 bases; unmatched bases: 9. CDR3 amino acids: CASSISRAGGAEQYF. The CDR3 DNA reads as TGTGCCAGTAGTATATCTCGGGCAGGGGGCGCCGAGCAGTACTTC. Based on the CDR3 plus reference TRBV19 and TRBJ2-7, the full variable domain is DGGITQSPKYLFRKEGQNVTLSCEQNLNHDAMYWYRQDPGQGLRLIYYSQIVNDFQKGDIAEGYSVSREKKESFPLTVTSAQKNPTAFYLCASSISRAGGAEQYFGPGTRLTVT.

This chain joins TRBV27 and TRBJ1-4, with 7 bases aligning to TRBD1. The CDR3 has 15 amino acids. V dropped 4 bases and J dropped 11; count of bases not matched to a gene: 13. Germline CDR1 is MNHEY and CDR2 is SMNVEV (reference sequence). CDR3 in DNA: TGTGCCAGCAGTTCGTTGACAGGGAGCACGGATAAACTGTTTTTT. The encoded protein is CASSSLTGSTDKLFF.

Comments on this clone: At one end the junction does not follow the germline gene, possibly because of a read error. The chain links TRBV5-6 to TRBJ2-1; possibly TRBD2 for D (5 bases). Germline assignment: CDR1 SGHDT and CDR2 YYEEEE. This CDR3 contains 11 residues. The CDR3 loop reads CASSFGDTGVF. The CDR3 bases are TGTGCCAGCAGCTTTGGCGACACCGGGGTCTTC. Full variable domain (rest looked up from reference TRBV5-6 and TRBJ2-1): DAGVTQSPTHLIKTRGQQVTLRCSPKSGHDTVSWYQQALGQGPQFIFQYYEEEERQRGNFPDRFSGHQFPNYSSELNVNALLLGDSALYLCASSFGDTGVFGPGTRLTVL.

J is TRBJ2-4 and V is TRBV12-3 or TRBV12-4; 7 bases are a match to TRBD1. CDR3 size: 13 residues. The V gene end was trimmed by 5 bases and the J gene end by 7 bases; junction bases not matched to a gene: 5. The CDR3 bases are TGTGCCAGCAGTCCCAGGGGGATGAACATTCAGTACTTC. The encoded protein is CASSPRGMNIQYF.

This chain connects TRBV7-9 to TRBJ1-2, with D possibly matching TRBD1 (6 bases). This CDR3 contains 15 residues. Looked up from germline, CDR1 is SEHNR and CDR2 is FQNEAQ (reference sequence). V was shortened by 0 bases and J by 5 bases, with 13 bases between the two germline ends. The CDR3 region is CASSLALAGAYGYTF. CDR3 DNA: TGTGCCAGCAGCTTAGCGCTGGCAGGGGCATATGGCTACACCTTC.

The gene calls are TRBV6-2 or TRBV6-3 and TRBJ2-7; 10 bases map to TRBD1. Germline CDR1 is MNHEY and CDR2 is SVGEGT. V trimming: 5 bases; J trimming: 4 bases; junction bases outside the gene matches: 8. This CDR3 comprises 15 residues. The CDR3 DNA is TGTGCCAGCAGTACGACAGGGGGCGTCTGGTACGAGCAGTACTTC. Its protein is CASSTTGGVWYEQYF.

The gene calls are TRBV19 and TRBJ2-5; perhaps TRBD2 as D (5 bases). In germline, CDR1 is LNHDA, CDR2 SQIVND (reference sequence). The CDR3 sequence is 16 residues long. Trimming took off 5 bases at V and 2 bases at J, with 18 bases between the two ends. CDR3 DNA sequence: TGTGCCAGTAGTCCGAATCTGCGGGCGCAACAAGAGACCCAGTACTTC. This sequence encodes CASSPNLRAQQETQYF.

CDR3 loop: CASSGTMNTEAFF. DNA of the CDR3: TGTGCCAGCTCCGGGACAATGAACACTGAAGCTTTCTTT. J is TRBJ1-1 and V is TRBV12-3 or TRBV12-4; weak D call: TRBD1 (6 bases). V lost 8 bases to trimming and J lost 0 bases, with 10 bases between them. The CDR3 consists of 13 residues.

This chain connects TRBV19 to TRBJ2-2, with 10 positions matching TRBD1. The CDR3 is 14 amino acids. Germline CDR1 is LNHDA and CDR2 is SQIVND (reference sequence). V gave up 9 bases and J gave up 5 bases; unmatched junction bases: 6. As DNA, the CDR3 is TGTGCCAGCGACAGGGGGCTGGAGACCGGGGAGCTGTTTTTT. Translation: CASDRGLETGELFF.

The count of this clone is one. This rearrangement joins TRBV11-2 to TRBJ2-3; D possibly corresponds to TRBD2 (6 bases). The length of the CDR3 is 14 residues. Deletions cut 5 bases from V and 6 bases from J, with 15 bases between. Germline CDR1 SGHAT, CDR2 FQNNGV. The CDR3 is CASSQTRRPDTQYF. CDR3 in DNA: TGTGCCAGCAGCCAGACTAGGAGGCCTGATACGCAGTATTTT.

The genes are TRBV28 and TRBJ2-2; the D gene is possibly TRBD1 (6 bases). V lost 7 bases to trimming and J lost 6 bases, with 9 bases between them. Looked up from germline, CDR1 is MDHEN and CDR2 is SYDVKM. The CDR3 is 12 residues long. The CDR3 loop is CASTTGPGELFF. Written as DNA, the CDR3 is TGTGCCAGCACTACAGGGCCCGGGGAGCTGTTTTTT. Full variable domain (missing parts from reference TRBV28 and TRBJ2-2): DVKVTQSSRYLVKRTGEKVFLECVQDMDHENMFWYRQDPGLGLRLIYFSYDVKMKEKGDIPEGYSVSREKKERFSLILESASTNQTSMYLCASTTGPGELFFGEGSRLTVL.

The chain joins TRBV6-2 or TRBV6-3 to TRBJ2-1, with 11 bases fitting TRBD2. Germline V CDR1 and CDR2: MNHEY, SVGEGT. This CDR3 region has 17 residues. After removal of 0 bases from V and 4 bases from J, the junction contained 5 bases not matched to a gene. The CDR3 DNA sequence: TGTGCCAGCAGTTACTCGGCTCTAGCGGGGGGATACAATGAGCAGTTCTTC. It is translated as CASSYSALAGGYNEQFF.

The gene calls are TRBV7-9 and TRBJ1-1; perhaps TRBD1 as D (5 bases). Germline CDR1 reads SEHNR; CDR2 reads FQNEAQ (reference sequence). The CDR3 consists of 17 residues. Deletions cut 1 base from V and 0 bases from J, with 15 bases between. As DNA, the CDR3 is TGTGCCAGCAGCTTAGGGACATTCCCTTCAATGAACACTGAAGCTTTCTTT. It specifies CASSLGTFPSMNTEAFF.

This clone was found once. The CDR3 DNA follows: TGTGCCTGGAGCGAACCCCCGACAGGGCGGTACGAGCAGTACTTC. Translated, it gives CAWSEPPTGRYEQYF. The chain recombines TRBV30 with TRBJ2-7; TRBD1 aligns across 7 bases. The J segment lost 4 bases and the V segment lost 3 bases, leaving 12 bases of the junction unmatched. Germline values: CDR1 GTSNPN, CDR2 SVGIG (reference sequence). The CDR3 contains 15 residues.

The chain links TRBV10-2 to TRBJ2-1; 8 bases map to TRBD2. Germline values: CDR1 WSHSY, CDR2 SAAADI. The CDR3 totals 17 residues. V lost 6 bases, J lost 6 bases, and 16 bases stayed unmatched. The CDR3 is CASRHEGTSGGVNEQFF. Written as DNA, the CDR3 is TGCGCCAGCAGGCACGAGGGGACGAGCGGGGGTGTCAATGAGCAGTTCTTC.